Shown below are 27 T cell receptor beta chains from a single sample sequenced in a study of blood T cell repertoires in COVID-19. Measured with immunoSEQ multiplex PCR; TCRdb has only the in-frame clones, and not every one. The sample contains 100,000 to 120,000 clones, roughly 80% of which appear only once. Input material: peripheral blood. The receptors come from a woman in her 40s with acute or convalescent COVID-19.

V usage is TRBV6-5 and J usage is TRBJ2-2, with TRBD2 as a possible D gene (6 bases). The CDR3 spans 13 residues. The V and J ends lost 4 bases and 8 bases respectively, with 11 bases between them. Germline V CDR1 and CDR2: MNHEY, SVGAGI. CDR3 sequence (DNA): TGTGCCAGCAGTTGGGGGGTTGGAGGGGAGCTGTTTTTT. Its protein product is CASSWGVGGELFF.

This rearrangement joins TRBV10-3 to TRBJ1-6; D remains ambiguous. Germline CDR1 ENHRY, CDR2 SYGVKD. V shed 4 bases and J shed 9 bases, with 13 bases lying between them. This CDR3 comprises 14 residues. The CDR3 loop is CAISAREHGSPLHF. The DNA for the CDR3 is TGTGCCATCAGTGCCCGGGAGCACGGTTCACCCCTCCACTTT.

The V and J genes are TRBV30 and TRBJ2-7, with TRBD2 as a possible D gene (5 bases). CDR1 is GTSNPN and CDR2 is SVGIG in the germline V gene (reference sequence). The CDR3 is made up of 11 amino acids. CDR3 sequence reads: CAQMRAYEQYF. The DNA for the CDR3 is TGTGCTCAAATGAGGGCCTACGAGCAGTACTTC. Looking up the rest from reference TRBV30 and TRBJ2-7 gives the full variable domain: SQTIHQWPATLVQPVGSPLSLECTVEGTSNPNLYWYRQAAGRGLQLLFYSVGIGQISSEVPQNLSASRPQDRQFILSSKKLLLSDSGFYLCAQMRAYEQYFGPGTRLTVT.

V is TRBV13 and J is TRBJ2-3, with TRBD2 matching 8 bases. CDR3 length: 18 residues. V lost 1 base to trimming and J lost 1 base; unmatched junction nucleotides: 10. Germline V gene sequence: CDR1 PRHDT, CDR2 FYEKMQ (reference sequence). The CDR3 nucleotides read TGTGCCAGCAGCTTAGAGGCGGGGGGCACTCCTCGCACAGATACGCAGTATTTT. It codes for CASSLEAGGTPRTDTQYF. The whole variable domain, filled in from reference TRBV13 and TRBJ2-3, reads AAGVIQSPRHLIKEKRETATLKCYPIPRHDTVYWYQQGPGQDPQFLISFYEKMQSDKGSIPDRFSAQQFSDYHSELNMSSLELGDSALYFCASSLEAGGTPRTDTQYFGPGTRLTVL.

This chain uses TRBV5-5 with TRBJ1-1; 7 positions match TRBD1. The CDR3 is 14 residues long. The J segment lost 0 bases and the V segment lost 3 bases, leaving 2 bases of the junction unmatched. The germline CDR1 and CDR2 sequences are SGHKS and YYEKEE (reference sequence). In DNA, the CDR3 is TGTGCCAGCAGCTCGGGACAGATGAACACTGAAGCTTTCTTT. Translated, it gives CASSSGQMNTEAFF.

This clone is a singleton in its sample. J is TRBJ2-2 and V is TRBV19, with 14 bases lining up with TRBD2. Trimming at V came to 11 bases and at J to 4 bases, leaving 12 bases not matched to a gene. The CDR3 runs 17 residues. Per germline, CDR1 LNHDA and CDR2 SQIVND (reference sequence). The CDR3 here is CASRPGLAGVITGELFF. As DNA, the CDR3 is TGTGCCTCCAGACCGGGACTAGCGGGGGTCATCACCGGGGAGCTGTTTTTT.

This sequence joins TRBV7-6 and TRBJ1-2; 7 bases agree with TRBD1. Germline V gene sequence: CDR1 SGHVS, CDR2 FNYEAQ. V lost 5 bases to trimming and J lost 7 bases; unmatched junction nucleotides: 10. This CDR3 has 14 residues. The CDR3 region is CASSHNRGEGGYTF. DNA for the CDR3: TGTGCCAGCAGCCACAACAGGGGAGAGGGTGGCTACACCTTC.

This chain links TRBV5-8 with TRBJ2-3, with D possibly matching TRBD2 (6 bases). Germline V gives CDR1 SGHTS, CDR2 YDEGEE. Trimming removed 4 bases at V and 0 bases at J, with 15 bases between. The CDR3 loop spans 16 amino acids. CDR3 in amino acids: CASSAEGRISTDTQYF. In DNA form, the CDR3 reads TGTGCCAGCAGCGCGGAGGGGCGGATTAGCACAGATACGCAGTATTTT.

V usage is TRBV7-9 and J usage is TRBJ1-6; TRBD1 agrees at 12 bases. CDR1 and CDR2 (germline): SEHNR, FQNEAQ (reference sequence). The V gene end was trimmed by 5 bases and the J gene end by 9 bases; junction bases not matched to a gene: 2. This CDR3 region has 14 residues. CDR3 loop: CASSRDRGPSPLHF. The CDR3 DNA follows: TGTGCCAGCAGCAGGGACAGGGGGCCTTCACCCCTCCACTTT.

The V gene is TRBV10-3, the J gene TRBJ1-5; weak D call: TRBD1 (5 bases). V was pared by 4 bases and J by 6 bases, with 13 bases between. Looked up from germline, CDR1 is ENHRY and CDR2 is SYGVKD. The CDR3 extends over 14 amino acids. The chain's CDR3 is CAISGSGGSQPQHF. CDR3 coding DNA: TGTGCCATCAGTGGGTCGGGGGGTTCTCAGCCCCAGCATTTT.

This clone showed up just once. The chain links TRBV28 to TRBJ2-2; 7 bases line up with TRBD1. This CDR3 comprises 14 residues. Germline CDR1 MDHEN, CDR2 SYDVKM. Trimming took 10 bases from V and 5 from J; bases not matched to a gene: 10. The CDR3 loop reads CATAGTVRTGELFF. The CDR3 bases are TGTGCCACCGCCGGGACAGTAAGAACCGGGGAGCTGTTTTTT.

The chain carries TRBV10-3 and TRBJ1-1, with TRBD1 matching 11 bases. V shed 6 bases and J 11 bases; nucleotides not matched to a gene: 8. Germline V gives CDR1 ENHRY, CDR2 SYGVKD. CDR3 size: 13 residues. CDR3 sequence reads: CAIRGQGGDGAFF. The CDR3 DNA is TGTGCCATCAGGGGACAGGGGGGTGATGGGGCTTTCTTT.

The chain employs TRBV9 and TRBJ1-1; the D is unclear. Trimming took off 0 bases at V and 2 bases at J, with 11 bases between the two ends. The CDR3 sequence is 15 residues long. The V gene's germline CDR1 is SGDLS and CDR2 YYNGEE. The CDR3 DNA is TGTGCCAGCAGCGTAGTACCGGAGTTAAACACTGAAGCTTTCTTT. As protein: CASSVVPELNTEAFF.

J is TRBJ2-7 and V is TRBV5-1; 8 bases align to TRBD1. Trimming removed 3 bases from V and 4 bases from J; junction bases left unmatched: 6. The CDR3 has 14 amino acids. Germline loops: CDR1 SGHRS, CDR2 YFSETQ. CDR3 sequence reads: CASSYAGGTYEQYF. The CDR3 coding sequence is TGCGCCAGCAGCTACGCAGGGGGCACTTACGAGCAGTACTTC.

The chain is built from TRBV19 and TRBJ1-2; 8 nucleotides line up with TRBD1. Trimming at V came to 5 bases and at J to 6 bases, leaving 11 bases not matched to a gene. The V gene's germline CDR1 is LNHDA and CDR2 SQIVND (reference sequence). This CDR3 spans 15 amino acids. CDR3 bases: TGTGCCAGTAGTTTCCTAGGACAGGGATGGAATGGCTACACCTTC. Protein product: CASSFLGQGWNGYTF. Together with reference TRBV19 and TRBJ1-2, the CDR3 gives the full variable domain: DGGITQSPKYLFRKEGQNVTLSCEQNLNHDAMYWYRQDPGQGLRLIYYSQIVNDFQKGDIAEGYSVSREKKESFPLTVTSAQKNPTAFYLCASSFLGQGWNGYTFGSGTRLTVV.

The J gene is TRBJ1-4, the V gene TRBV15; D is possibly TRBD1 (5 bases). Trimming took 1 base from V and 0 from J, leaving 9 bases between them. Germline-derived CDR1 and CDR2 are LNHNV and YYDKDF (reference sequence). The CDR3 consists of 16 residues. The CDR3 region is CATSRGSTATNEKLFF. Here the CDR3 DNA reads TGTGCCACCAGCAGAGGGTCGACAGCAACTAATGAAAAACTGTTTTTT.

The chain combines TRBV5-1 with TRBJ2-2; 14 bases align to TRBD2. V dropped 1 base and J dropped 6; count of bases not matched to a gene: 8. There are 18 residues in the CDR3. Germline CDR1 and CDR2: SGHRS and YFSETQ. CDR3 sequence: CASSLYGTSGGPAGELFF. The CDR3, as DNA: TGCGCCAGCAGCTTGTATGGGACTAGCGGGGGACCTGCCGGGGAGCTGTTTTTT.

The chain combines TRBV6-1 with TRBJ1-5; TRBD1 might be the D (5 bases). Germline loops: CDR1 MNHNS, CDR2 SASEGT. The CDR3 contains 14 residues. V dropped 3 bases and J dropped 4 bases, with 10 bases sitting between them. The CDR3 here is CASSESGGNQPQHF. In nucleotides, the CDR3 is TGTGCCAGCAGTGAGTCCGGGGGTAATCAGCCCCAGCATTTT.

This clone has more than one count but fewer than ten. The DNA of the CDR3 is TGTGCCAGCAGCCAAGGCGGCCGGGTAGGGGCTGGCACCGGGGAGCTGTTTTTT. Amino acids: CASSQGGRVGAGTGELFF. The chain links TRBV3-1 (or the pseudogene TRBV3-2) to TRBJ2-2; TRBD1 is a possible D gene (5 bases). Germline V gene lookup returns CDR1 LGHDT and CDR2 YNNKEL (reference sequence). This CDR3 is built from 18 residues. The V end was cut by 1 base, the J end by 4 bases, with 19 bases between.

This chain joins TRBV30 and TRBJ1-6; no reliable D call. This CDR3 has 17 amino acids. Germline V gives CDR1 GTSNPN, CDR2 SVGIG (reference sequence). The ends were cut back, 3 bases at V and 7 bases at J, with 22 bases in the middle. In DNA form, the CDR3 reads TGTGCCTGGAGCCGAGGGCGTCTTCCCCTATACAATTCACCCCTCCACTTT. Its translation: CAWSRGRLPLYNSPLHF.

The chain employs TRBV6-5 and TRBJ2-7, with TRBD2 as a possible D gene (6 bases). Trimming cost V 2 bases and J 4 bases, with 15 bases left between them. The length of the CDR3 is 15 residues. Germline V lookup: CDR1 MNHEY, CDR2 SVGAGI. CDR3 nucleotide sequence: TGTGCCAGCAGTTACAGCGGGCCGGGTAGATACGAGCAGTACTTC. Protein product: CASSYSGPGRYEQYF.

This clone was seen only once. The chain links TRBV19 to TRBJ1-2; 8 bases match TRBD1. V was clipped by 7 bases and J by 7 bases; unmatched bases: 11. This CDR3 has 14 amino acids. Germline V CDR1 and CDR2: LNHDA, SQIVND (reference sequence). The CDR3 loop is CASMGDRPSGGYTF. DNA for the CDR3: TGTGCCAGTATGGGGGACAGGCCCTCGGGTGGCTACACCTTC.

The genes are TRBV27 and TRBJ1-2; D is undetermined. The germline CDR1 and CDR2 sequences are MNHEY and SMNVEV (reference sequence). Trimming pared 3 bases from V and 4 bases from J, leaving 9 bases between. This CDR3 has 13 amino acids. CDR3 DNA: TGTGCCAGCAGTTTCTTGGGGAGCTATGGCTACACCTTC. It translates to CASSFLGSYGYTF.

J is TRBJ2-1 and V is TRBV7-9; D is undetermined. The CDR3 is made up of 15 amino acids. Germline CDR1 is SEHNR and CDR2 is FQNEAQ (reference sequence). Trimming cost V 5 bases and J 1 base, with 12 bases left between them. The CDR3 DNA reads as TGTGCCAGCAGCCCCCCAGGAAAATCCTACAATGAGCAGTTCTTC. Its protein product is CASSPPGKSYNEQFF.

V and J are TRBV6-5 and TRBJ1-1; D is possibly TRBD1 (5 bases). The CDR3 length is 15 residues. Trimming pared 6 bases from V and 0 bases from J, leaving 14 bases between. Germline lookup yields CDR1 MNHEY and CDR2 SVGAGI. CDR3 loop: CASSRAGRVNTEAFF. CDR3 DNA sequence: TGTGCCAGCAGCAGGGCTGGCAGGGTGAACACTGAAGCTTTCTTT.

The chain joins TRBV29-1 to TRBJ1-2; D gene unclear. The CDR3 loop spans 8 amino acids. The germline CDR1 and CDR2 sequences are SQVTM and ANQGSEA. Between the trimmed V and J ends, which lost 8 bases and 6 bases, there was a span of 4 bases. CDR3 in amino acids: CSLNGYTF. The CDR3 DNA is TGCAGCTTAAATGGCTACACCTTC.

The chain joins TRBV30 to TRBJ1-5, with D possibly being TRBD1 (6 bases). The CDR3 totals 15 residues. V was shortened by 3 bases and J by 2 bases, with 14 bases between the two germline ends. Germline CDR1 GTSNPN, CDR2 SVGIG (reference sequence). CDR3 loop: CAWSQGSPGNQPQHF. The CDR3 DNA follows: TGTGCCTGGAGCCAGGGGTCTCCCGGCAATCAGCCCCAGCATTTT.